This T cell receptor beta chain was recorded in a study of shared T cell receptors in the human thymus. Only one count was recorded for this clone. Here immunoSEQ multiplex PCR was the method, and the copy in TCRdb shows in-frame clones only, minus some. This sample carries some 720,000 clones, around 87% of them seen once, and the ten largest clones take about 0.01%. This sample also belongs to another study, concerning human thymus T cells. Turning to that study: Finnish infants who were healthy and having corrective surgery for congenital heart defects made up the donors. The thymus tissue came from resections taken during corrective heart surgery. Thymic and blood repertoires seemed to favor certain V and J genes. Related research examined unrelated individuals and reported that their thymic repertoires overlapped highly.

The sequenced material came from thymocytes. The source of this sequence is a boy in the first two years of life with a congenital heart defect.

The CDR3 DNA follows: TGTGCCAGCAGCTACGGACCGGACAGGACCTACGAGCAGTACTTC. Protein: CASSYGPDRTYEQYF. The chain carries TRBV11-2 and TRBJ2-7, with 7 bases identical to TRBD1. Germline CDR1 reads SGHAT; CDR2 reads FQNNGV. J was trimmed by 2 bases and V by 4 bases; bases with no gene match: 8. The CDR3 consists of 15 residues.